Sequencing of this TCR beta chain was carried out in a study of blood T cell repertoires in COVID-19. Under the authors' procedure: Amplification of reference gene primers was used by the study to estimate nucleated cell counts. Produced via immunoSEQ multiplex PCR; TCRdb's table is partial and in-frame only. Clone size and the V and J calls come from that table; the DNA yielded D and trimming. Among about 90,000 clones, roughly 83% were seen once, and the ten largest hold 30% to 35%. Germline-derived CDR1 and CDR2 are SGHTA and FQGTGA. The CDR3 runs to 13 residues. The V segment lost 5 bases and the J segment 14 bases; nucleotides outside the gene matches: 12.

The TCR originated in a woman of 80 years or more with active or convalescent COVID-19. The material sequenced was peripheral blood. This chain links TRBV7-3 with TRBJ2-1; TRBD2 matches 7 bases. In DNA, the CDR3 is TGTGCCAGCAGCGACACTAGCGACGACGTGAAGTTCTTC. Its protein is CASSDTSDDVKFF. The full variable domain, completed using reference TRBV7-3 and TRBJ2-1, is GAGVSQTPSNKVTEKGKYVELRCDPISGHTALYWYRQSLGQGPEFLIYFQGTGAADDSGLPNDRFFAVRPEGSVSTLKIQRTERGDSAVYLCASSDTSDDVKFFGPGTRLTVL.